This TCR beta chain was sequenced for a study of CD8 T cells in ankylosing spondylitis (dated by TCRdb to 2016 to 2017). Background on the whole study: T cell receptor beta repertoires were profiled in healthy donors and ankylosing spondylitis patients so that disease-linked TCR variants could be found. The full study cohort was made up of about 24 ankylosing spondylitis patients and about a hundred healthy donors. Peripheral blood was sampled, and synovial fluid was additionally collected from ankylosing spondylitis patients.

Remarks on this clonotype: This receptor's antigen is unknown. No qualities accompany the bases; no much larger clone lies one base away.

The CDR1 and CDR2 encoded by the germline V gene are MDHEN and SYDVKM. The V and J ends are trimmed by 2 bases and 2 bases, leaving 6 bases between them. The CDR3, cysteine through phenylalanine, is 13 amino acids long. Of the read, only the CDR3 DNA is kept; its 39 bases are in frame from base 1. TCRdb records Illumina HiSeq 2500 as the sequencer. TCR beta libraries were prepared by quantitative 5'-RACE with molecular barcodes. As for the original processing: Disease-linked TCR variants were identified with a new computational method built on a probabilistic model of VDJ rearrangement. TCRdb passed the public sequencing reads through fastp at Q25 and MiXCR, retaining productive beta sequences. All rows with the same CDR3 protein become a single entry with the most common DNA and genes. In this record, the V and J calls reflect TCRdb's handling and not the investigators' own analysis. The sample contains about 130,000 distinct CDR3 sequences, about a tenth of them found a single time. About 3.3% of the sample is in the top ten clones.

Findings and caveats that apply to the study as a whole: Some motif variants were previously reported in synovial fluid and blood of reactive arthritis patients, suggesting common disease-initiation mechanisms. Blood from ankylosing spondylitis patients appeared to be characterized by a TCR beta motif made up of under ten highly homologous amino acid variants. The disease-linked clones had a CD8+ phenotype and were found at relatively low frequencies in peripheral blood. According to the report, matched synovial fluid samples from ankylosing spondylitis patients were significantly enriched for the disease-linked clones.

The TCR originated in a male donor with ankylosing spondylitis or in good health (not recorded which). Input material: blood, either unsorted or a sorted T cell fraction (not recorded which). The rearranged chain carries TRBV28 and TRBJ2-5, with no confidently assigned D gene. The nucleotide sequence reads as follows: TGTGCCAGCAGTTTAGTGGCTCAAGAGACCCAGTACTTC. It is translated as CASSLVAQETQYF.